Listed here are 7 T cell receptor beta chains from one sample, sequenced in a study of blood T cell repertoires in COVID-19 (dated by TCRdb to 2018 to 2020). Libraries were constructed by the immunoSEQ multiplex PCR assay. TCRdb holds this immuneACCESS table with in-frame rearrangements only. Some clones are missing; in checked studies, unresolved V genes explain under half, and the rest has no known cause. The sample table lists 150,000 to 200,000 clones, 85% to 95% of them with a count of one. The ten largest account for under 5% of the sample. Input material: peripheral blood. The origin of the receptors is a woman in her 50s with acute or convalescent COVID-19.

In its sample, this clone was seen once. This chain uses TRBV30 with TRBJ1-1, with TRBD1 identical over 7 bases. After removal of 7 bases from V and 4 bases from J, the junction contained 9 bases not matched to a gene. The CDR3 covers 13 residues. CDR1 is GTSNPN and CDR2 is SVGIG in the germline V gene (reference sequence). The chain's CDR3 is CASTGAGGTEAFF. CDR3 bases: TGTGCCTCTACAGGGGCCGGCGGCACTGAAGCTTTCTTT. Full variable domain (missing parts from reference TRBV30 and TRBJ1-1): SQTIHQWPATLVQPVGSPLSLECTVEGTSNPNLYWYRQAAGRGLQLLFYSVGIGQISSEVPQNLSASRPQDRQFILSSKKLLLSDSGFYLCASTGAGGTEAFFGQGTRLTVV.

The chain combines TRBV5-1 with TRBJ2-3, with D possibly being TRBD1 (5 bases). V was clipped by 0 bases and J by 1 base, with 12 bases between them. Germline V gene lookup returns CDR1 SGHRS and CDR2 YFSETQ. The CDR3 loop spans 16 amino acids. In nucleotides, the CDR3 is TGCGCCAGCAGCTTGGTGGGGCTAGGGGGCACAGATACGCAGTATTTT. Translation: CASSLVGLGGTDTQYF.

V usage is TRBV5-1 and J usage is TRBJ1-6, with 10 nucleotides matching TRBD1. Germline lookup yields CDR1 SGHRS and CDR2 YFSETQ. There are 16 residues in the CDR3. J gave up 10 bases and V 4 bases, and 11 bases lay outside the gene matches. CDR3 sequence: CASSNTSGTGESPLHF. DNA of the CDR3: TGCGCCAGCAGCAATACCTCCGGGACAGGGGAATCACCCCTCCACTTT.

CDR3 in amino acids: CASSERGPRRPQHF. CDR3 sequence (DNA): TGTGCCAGCAGTGAGCGGGGACCGCGGAGGCCCCAGCATTTT. The chain links TRBV6-1 to TRBJ1-5, with a tentative D call TRBD1 (5 bases). The CDR3 runs to 14 residues. Trimming took 3 bases from V and 9 from J, leaving 15 bases between them. Germline loops: CDR1 MNHNS, CDR2 SASEGT.

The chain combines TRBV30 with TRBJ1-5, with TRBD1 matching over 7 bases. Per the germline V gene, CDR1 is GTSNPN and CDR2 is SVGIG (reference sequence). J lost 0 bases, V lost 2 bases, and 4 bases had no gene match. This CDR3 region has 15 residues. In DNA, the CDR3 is TGTGCCTGGAGTAGCGCAGGGGGTAGCAATCAGCCCCAGCATTTT. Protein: CAWSSAGGSNQPQHF.

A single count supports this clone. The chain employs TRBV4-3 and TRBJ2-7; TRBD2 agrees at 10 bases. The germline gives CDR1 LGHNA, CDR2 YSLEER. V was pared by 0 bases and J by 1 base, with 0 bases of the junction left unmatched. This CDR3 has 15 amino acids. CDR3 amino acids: CASSQDSGRSYEQYF. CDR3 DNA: TGCGCCAGCAGCCAAGATAGCGGGAGGTCCTACGAGCAGTACTTC.

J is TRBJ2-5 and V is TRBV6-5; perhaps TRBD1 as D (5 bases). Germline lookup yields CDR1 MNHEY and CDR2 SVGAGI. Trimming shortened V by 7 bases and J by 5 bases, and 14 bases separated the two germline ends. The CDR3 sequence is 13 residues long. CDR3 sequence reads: CASKGRSRETQYF. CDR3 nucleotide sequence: TGTGCCAGCAAGGGGCGGTCTAGGGAGACCCAGTACTTC.